This T cell receptor (beta chain) was profiled in a study of Tregs in tolerant kidney transplant recipients. Assay used: immunoSEQ multiplex PCR; TCRdb lists only in-frame clones, some missing. The repertoire shows around 5,600 clones; the top ten hold roughly 7%. Recipients received nonmyeloablative bone marrow transplants from related graft donors, with transient mixed chimerism. Trimming took 4 bases from V and 5 from J; bases not matched to a gene: 15. The CDR3 is made up of 18 amino acids. Germline CDR1 SGHRS, CDR2 YFSETQ. For this clone: The read is 3 residues too short to cover the CDR3 end, so that end is filled in from the germline J gene.

This sample comprised CD4+ T cells from blood (PBMCs), obtained less than 15 months after the transplant. The origin of this receptor is a human patient who received a combined kidney and bone marrow transplant. Some T cells may have originated in the graft donor. The chain has TRBV5-1 and TRBJ1-6, with TRBD1 identical over 7 bases. The CDR3 DNA, read in part, is TGCGCCAGCAGCCCCCATTCTCCGGGACAGCAACATAATTCACCC. This codes for CASSPHSPGQQHNSP. The entire CDR3 is CASSPHSPGQQHNSPLHF.